Here is one TCR beta chain with its context. No antigen is known for it. V was shortened by 2 bases and J by 4 bases, with 11 bases between the two germline ends. Germline V lookup: CDR1 MNHEY, CDR2 SVGAGI. This CDR3 has 15 residues. This sample is part of a study of shared clonotypes between healthy human individuals. The overall study: Each donor's CD4 naive and CD4 memory cells filled three plates apiece, CD8 naive two, and CD8 memory one.

Data came from immunoSEQ multiplex PCR; TCRdb stores just in-frame clones and leaves some out. The sample carries 600,000 to 750,000 clones, 90% recorded once. Regarding the study as a whole: Generation probability values for non-shared clonotypes were lower than those for clonotypes shared by all four donors.

Sequences were obtained from memory CD8+ T cells from PBMCs. Subset reported: CD45RO+ cells pooled with CCR7-negative TemRA cells. The chain uses TRBV6-5 and TRBJ2-2, with unresolved D. The receptor was derived from a young man in good health. Some clones in this sample may be carry-over from other donors' samples. CDR3 nucleotide sequence: TGTGCCAGCAGTTACAAAGAAGGTTTCACCGGGGAGCTGTTTTTT. Protein sequence: CASSYKEGFTGELFF.